Listed here is a single T cell receptor beta chain. This clone was counted ten times or more. The antigen it binds to is not known. No clone much larger than this one lies a single base away; base qualities are absent. The germline V gene gives CDR1 as SGHRS and CDR2 as YFSETQ. The junction shows trimming of 0 bases on V and 3 bases on J, plus 10 bases between the germline ends. Including cysteine and phenylalanine, the CDR3 has 15 amino acids. Of all the DNA, just the CDR3 is kept, 45 bases in frame from base 1. This entry belongs to a study of metastatic and nonmetastatic thyroid tumors (dated by TCRdb to the early 2020s). Turning to the overall study: Repertoires from peripheral blood and from tumor or nodule tissue samples of malignant and benign thyroid patients were compared.

Overall study outcomes, separate from this receptor: In both blood and tumor samples, TCR beta diversity was reported to be significantly higher in malignant tumors than in benign nodules.

Library generation was performed with PCR. Instrument used: Illumina HiSeq 4000. High-throughput sequencing was used to profile the TCR beta-chain CDR3 region of every patient. Under the source paper's analysis protocol: CDR3 differences across clinicopathological groups were used to build a classifier for discriminating distant-metastatic papillary thyroid cancer patients. The Shannon index was used to measure repertoire diversity, and the Morisita-Horn index was used to measure how similar tumor and blood repertoires were. Using fastp trimming at Q25 and MiXCR clonotype assembly, TCRdb reanalyzed the public sequencing data and kept in-frame beta chains. The authors' filters were not applied to this entry. Recorded for this sample are 90,000 or so clones; 8.6% of them occurred a single time. The ten largest make up roughly 10% of the sample. Before undergoing thyroid surgery, none of the patients had been given any kind of treatment. Patient clinical samples collected from the early 2010s to the late 2010s were retrospectively analysed using T-cell receptor beta sequencing.

The sequence joins TRBV5-1 to TRBJ1-5; TRBD1 might be the D gene, on 5 matching bases. This sequence originates from a female donor with papillary thyroid cancer or a benign thyroid nodule (not recorded which). Some clones in this sample may be carry-over from other donors' samples. The specimen was blood. For the CDR3, the sequence is CASSLEGGDNQPQHF. The bases read TGCGCCAGCAGCTTGGAGGGAGGGGACAATCAGCCCCAGCATTTT. Joined to the reference TRBV5-1 and TRBJ1-5 proteins, this CDR3 gives the full variable domain: KAGVTQTPRYLIKTRGQQVTLSCSPISGHRSVSWYQQTPGQGLQFLFEYFSETQRNKGNFPGRFSGRQFSNSRSEMNVSTLELGDSALYLCASSLEGGDNQPQHFGDGTRLSIL.